This T cell receptor (beta chain) came from a study of blood T cell repertoires in COVID-19. Per the study methods: Quantification of nucleated cells was approximated via reference gene primer amplification. Data came from immunoSEQ multiplex PCR; TCRdb stores just in-frame clones and leaves some out. V and J calls plus clone size are reproduced from that table; the DNA served to infer D and trimming. The repertoire holds around 220,000 clones, 70% to 90% seen once, with about 4.8% in the top ten. The V and J ends lost 3 bases and 4 bases, in that order; junction bases with no gene match: 10. This CDR3 has 16 amino acids. Germline V gives CDR1 KGHSH, CDR2 LQKENI.

The sample taken for sequencing was peripheral blood. The sequence came from a man aged 50 to 59 with acute or convalescent COVID-19. The genes are TRBV18 and TRBJ1-2; 8 nucleotides align to TRBD1. The CDR3: CASSPFDRGGSYGYTF. CDR3 nucleotide sequence: TGTGCCAGCTCACCTTTCGACAGGGGAGGAAGCTATGGCTACACCTTC.